These T cell receptor beta chains were read from a single sample in a study of blood T cells in healthy people across ages. TCRdb passed the 5' RACE reads through MiXCR, listing each CDR3 protein once. The sample lists some 1.6 million distinct CDR3 sequences, approximately 32% occurring once. Specimen: blood. The receptors here all came from a woman aged 25 to 39 in good health. The CDR3 runs from the conserved cysteine through the conserved F or W. The D gene is left open where the match is weak. Expanded clones are given a class, and other clones once, few, many or no size at all.

clone_size j_call d_call v_call cdr3_aa cdr3_nt
few TRBJ2-7 TRBD2 TRBV5-1 CASSGGSSGTSGSGQYF TGCGCCAGCAGCGGGGGATCCTCCGGGACTAGCGGGAGCGGGCAGTACTTC
NA TRBJ2-3 NA TRBV12-3/TRBV12-4 CASAWGRSTDTQYF TGTGCCAGCGCATGGGGCAGAAGCACAGATACGCAGTATTTT
few TRBJ2-5 NA TRBV15 CATRGPLTQETQYF TGTGCCACCAGAGGCCCTCTAACACAAGAGACCCAGTACTTC
few TRBJ2-3 TRBD1 TRBV7-3 CASSLTGTYTDTQYF TGTGCCAGCAGCTTGACAGGGACCTACACAGATACGCAGTATTTT
few TRBJ1-2 NA TRBV20-1 CSARVRGRRYGYTF TGCAGTGCTAGAGTCCGGGGTAGGAGATATGGCTACACCTTC
NA TRBJ2-5 TRBD2 TRBV10-3 CAISESGGGQETQYF TGTGCCATCAGTGAATCTGGGGGGGGTCAAGAGACCCAGTACTTC
many TRBJ2-5 TRBD2 TRBV7-9 CASMGNARESWETQYF TGTGCCAGCATGGGGAATGCGCGGGAGTCGTGGGAGACCCAGTACTTC
few TRBJ2-7 NA TRBV6-5 CASSYAGRAYEQYF TGTGCCAGCAGTTACGCGGGACGAGCCTACGAGCAGTACTTC
few TRBJ2-1 TRBD1 TRBV13 CASSSDRFREQFF TGTGCCAGCAGCTCGGACAGGTTCCGTGAGCAGTTCTTC
few TRBJ2-5 TRBD2 TRBV12-3/TRBV12-4 CASNLIAGEETQYF TGTGCCAGCAACCTAATAGCGGGAGAAGAGACCCAGTACTTC
few TRBJ2-1 TRBD2 TRBV19 CASEIAGTVHEQFF TGTGCCAGTGAGATAGCGGGGACCGTCCATGAGCAGTTCTTC
once TRBJ2-7 TRBD1 TRBV10-3 CAISGTGQGADEQYF TGTGCCATCAGTGGGACGGGACAGGGAGCCGACGAGCAGTACTTC
NA TRBJ1-2 NA TRBV4-1 CASSQDRETATVYGYTF TGCGCCAGCAGCCAAGATCGGGAGACAGCTACCGTCTATGGCTACACCTTC
NA TRBJ2-7 NA TRBV6-4 CASSETQQSEQYF TGTGCCAGCAGTGAGACACAACAATCCGAGCAGTACTTC
NA TRBJ2-5 NA TRBV11-2 CASSRFGQETQYF TGTGCCAGCAGCCGTTTTGGCCAAGAGACCCAGTACTTC
many TRBJ2-3 TRBD2 TRBV5-1 CASSLAGGTDTQYF TGTGCCAGCAGTCTAGCGGGGGGCACAGATACGCAGTATTTT
NA TRBJ1-1 NA TRBV13 CASSLVDMNTEAFF TGTGCCAGCAGCTTAGTCGACATGAACACTGAAGCTTTCTTT
NA TRBJ1-5 TRBD1 TRBV2 CASSGTGTASNQPQHF TGTGCCAGCAGTGGGACCGGGACAGCCTCCAATCAGCCCCAGCATTTT
few TRBJ2-3 NA TRBV12-3/TRBV12-4 CASSFLGANGDTQYF TGTGCCAGCAGTTTTTTGGGGGCCAACGGTGATACGCAGTATTTT
many TRBJ2-7 NA TRBV6-2/TRBV6-3 CASSYSGVYEQYF TGTGCCAGCAGTTACTCCGGGGTCTACGAGCAGTACTTC
NA TRBJ1-1 NA TRBV29-1 CSVEDPWGSMNTEAFF TGCAGCGTTGAAGACCCCTGGGGTAGCATGAACACTGAAGCTTTCTTT
NA TRBJ1-5 TRBD1 TRBV30 CAWRGQGYQPQHF TGTGCCTGGAGGGGACAGGGGTATCAGCCCCAGCATTTT
few TRBJ2-2 TRBD2 TRBV6-5 CASSAGGSYTGELFF TGTGCCAGCAGTGCTGGCGGGAGCTACACCGGGGAGCTGTTTTTT
NA TRBJ1-6 NA TRBV30 CAWSVQDSPLHF TGTGCCTGGAGTGTACAGGATTCACCCCTCCACTTT
NA TRBJ1-6 TRBD1 TRBV27 CASGPQGSRNSPLHF TGTGCCAGCGGACCACAGGGGTCTAGGAATTCACCCCTCCACTTT
NA TRBJ2-7 NA TRBV4-1 CASSQGQGGLYEQYF TGCGCCAGCAGCCAAGGGCAGGGGGGGTTGTACGAGCAGTACTTC
NA TRBJ1-2 NA TRBV7-2 CASSLADGLLGDYGYTF TGTGCCAGCAGCTTAGCCGATGGGCTTCTGGGGGACTATGGCTACACCTTC
many TRBJ2-3 TRBD2 TRBV29-1 CSVVPMGTSGTDTQYF TGCAGCGTTGTACCTATGGGGACTAGCGGAACAGATACGCAGTATTTT
NA TRBJ1-2 NA TRBV7-9 CASSSSPIPEGGGYTF TGTGCCAGCAGCTCCTCCCCCATACCTGAGGGGGGTGGCTACACCTTC
few TRBJ2-3 TRBD2 TRBV28 CASSARLAVTQYF TGTGCCAGCAGCGCTAGACTAGCGGTTACGCAGTATTTT
NA TRBJ2-1 NA TRBV7-9 CASSFGGFANEQFF TGTGCCAGCAGCTTTGGCGGTTTTGCCAATGAGCAGTTCTTC
NA TRBJ1-2 NA TRBV7-9 CASPFPGEASYGYTF TGTGCCAGCCCCTTTCCCGGTGAGGCAAGCTATGGCTACACCTTC
once TRBJ1-2 NA TRBV19 CASRMGGTNYGYTF TGTGCCAGTAGGATGGGGGGAACCAACTATGGCTACACCTTC
few TRBJ2-7 NA TRBV9 CASSEYGTEGLEQYF TGTGCCAGCAGCGAGTACGGGACCGAAGGTCTCGAGCAGTACTTC
NA TRBJ1-1 TRBD1 TRBV11-1 CASSPGQGHTAFF TGTGCCAGCAGCCCGGGACAGGGTCATACGGCTTTCTTT
NA TRBJ2-7 NA TRBV27 CASSLTALNAYEQYF TGTGCCAGCAGTCTAACAGCCTTAAATGCCTACGAGCAGTACTTC
many TRBJ2-7 TRBD2 TRBV4-1 CASSQVRLAIYEQYF TGCGCCAGCAGCCAAGTTAGACTAGCCATATACGAGCAGTACTTC
NA TRBJ2-1 NA TRBV11-3 CASSTRQTAYNEQFF TGTGCCAGCAGCACCCGACAGACCGCTTACAATGAGCAGTTCTTC
NA TRBJ2-1 NA TRBV5-6 CASSLGAGRSYNEQFF TGTGCCAGCAGCTTGGGGGCGGGACGGTCCTACAATGAGCAGTTCTTC
NA TRBJ2-1 TRBD2 TRBV15 CATSRGGLAGAPGQFF TGTGCCACCAGCAGAGGGGGACTAGCGGGAGCCCCGGGGCAGTTCTTC
NA TRBJ2-7 NA TRBV7-7 CPSSPAGSHEQYF TGTCCCAGCAGCCCAGCGGGTTCCCACGAGCAGTACTTC
many TRBJ2-7 NA TRBV10-2 CASIGLVDEQYF TGCGCCAGCATCGGCCTAGTCGACGAGCAGTACTTC
few TRBJ2-1 TRBD1 TRBV7-6 CASSPIGGDSTYNEQFF TGTGCCAGCAGCCCTATAGGTGGGGACAGCACCTACAATGAGCAGTTCTTC
NA TRBJ2-1 TRBD2 TRBV7-3 CASSWGTSRTYNEQFF TGTGCCAGCAGCTGGGGGACTAGCCGTACCTACAATGAGCAGTTCTTC
once TRBJ2-3 TRBD2 TRBV28 CASSFPPGRERADTQYF TGTGCCAGCAGTTTTCCCCCTGGGCGGGAGAGGGCAGATACGCAGTATTTT
NA TRBJ2-1 NA TRBV3-1 CASSQDRLPGNEQFF TGTGCCAGCAGCCAAGACAGGCTCCCTGGGAATGAGCAGTTCTTC
NA TRBJ2-5 NA TRBV5-1 CASSTETVQETQYF TGCGCCAGCAGCACAGAGACAGTCCAAGAGACCCAGTACTTC
NA TRBJ2-2 NA TRBV4-2 CASSRDGWERFF TGTGCCAGCAGCCGGGACGGGTGGGAGCGGTTTTTT
NA TRBJ1-5 NA TRBV3-1 CASSQGYRQGSNQPQHF TGTGCCAGCAGCCAAGGATATCGGCAGGGTAGCAATCAGCCCCAGCATTTT
NA TRBJ2-2 NA TRBV29-1 CSVEPRRRNTGELFF TGCAGCGTTGAGCCCCGGAGACGGAACACCGGGGAGCTGTTTTTT
NA TRBJ2-7 NA TRBV28 CASSSAGTRQQSYEQYF TGTGCCAGCAGTTCCGCGGGGACCCGTCAACAATCCTACGAGCAGTACTTC